This T cell receptor beta chain was captured by sequencing in a study of response to subunit inactivated influenza vaccine. The length of the CDR3 is 14 residues. Germline V gives CDR1 SNHLY, CDR2 FYNNEI. V lost 4 bases, J lost 3 bases, and 13 bases lay in between. TCRdb used MiXCR to reprocess the RT-PCR reads, holding one entry per CDR3 protein. Of hundreds of thousands of distinct CDR3 sequences listed, roughly 10% were seen once; the top ten hold roughly 10%. Study-wide results and limits: The study's authors posited that every seasonal influenza vaccination enlists few new T cells.

Remarks on this clonotype: The antigen is unknown.

The chain links TRBV2 to TRBJ2-7; maybe TRBD1 (5 bases). This material consisted of PBMCs from blood, taken on the day of vaccination. This clonotype originated in a man between 50 and 59 years old who received an inactivated influenza vaccine. In DNA form, the CDR3 reads TGTGCCAGCAGTGTGTCAGGGCGGAACTACGAGCAGTACTTC. It yields the protein CASSVSGRNYEQYF.